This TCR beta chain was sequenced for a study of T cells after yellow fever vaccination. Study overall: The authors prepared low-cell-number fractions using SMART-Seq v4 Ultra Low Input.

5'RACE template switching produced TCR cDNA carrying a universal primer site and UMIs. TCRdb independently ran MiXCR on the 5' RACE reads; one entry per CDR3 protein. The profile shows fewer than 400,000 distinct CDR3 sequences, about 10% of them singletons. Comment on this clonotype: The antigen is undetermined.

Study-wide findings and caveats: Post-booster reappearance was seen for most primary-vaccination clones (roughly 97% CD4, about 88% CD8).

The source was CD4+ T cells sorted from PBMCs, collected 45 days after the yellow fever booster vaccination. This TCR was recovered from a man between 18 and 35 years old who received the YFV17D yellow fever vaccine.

The CDR3 reads CASSPPEETQYF. The CDR3 nucleotides are TGTGCCAGCTCACCACCGGAAGAGACCCAGTACTTC. The V gene is TRBV18, the J gene TRBJ2-5; D uncertain. The CDR3 is 12 residues long. Germline-derived CDR1 and CDR2 are KGHSH and LQKENI. V shed 0 bases and J shed 3 bases, with 2 bases lying between them.